This T cell receptor beta chain is drawn from a study of cytomegalovirus exposure and HLA in healthy donors. Trimming shortened V by 6 bases and J by 1 base, and 9 bases separated the two germline ends. Per germline, CDR1 SQVTM and CDR2 ANQGSEA. This CDR3 has 12 residues. The PCR used 60 Vbeta and 13 Jbeta primers. Produced via immunoSEQ multiplex PCR; TCRdb's table is partial and in-frame only. The sample includes around 150,000 clones, around 74% of them seen just once. The chain has TRBV29-1 and TRBJ1-2; no firm D call. Sequences were obtained from PBMCs. The clonotype originates from a woman aged 25 to 45 in good health and CMV-seronegative. The CDR3 sequence is CSVLTSNYGYTF. Written as DNA, the CDR3 is TGCAGCGTACTAACGAGTAACTATGGCTACACCTTC.